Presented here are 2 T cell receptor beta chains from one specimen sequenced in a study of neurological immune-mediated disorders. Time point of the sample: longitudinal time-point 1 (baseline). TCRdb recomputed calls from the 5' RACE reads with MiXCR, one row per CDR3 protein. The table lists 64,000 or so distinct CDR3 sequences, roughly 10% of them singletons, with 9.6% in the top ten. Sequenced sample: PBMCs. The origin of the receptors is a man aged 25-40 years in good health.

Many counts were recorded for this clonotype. The CDR3 protein is CSVEIGGYGYTF. CDR3 nucleotide sequence: TGCAGCGTTGAAATCGGGGGCTATGGCTACACCTTC. The chain joins TRBV29-1 to TRBJ1-2, with D possibly being TRBD1 (5 bases). The germline V gene encodes CDR1 SQVTM and CDR2 ANQGSEA. V gave up 2 bases and J gave up 4 bases, with 8 bases separating them. CDR3 length: 12 residues.

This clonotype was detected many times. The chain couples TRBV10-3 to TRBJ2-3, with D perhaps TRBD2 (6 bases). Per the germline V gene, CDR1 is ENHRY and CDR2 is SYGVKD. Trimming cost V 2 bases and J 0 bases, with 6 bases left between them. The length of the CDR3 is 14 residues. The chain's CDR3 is CAISERESTDTQYF. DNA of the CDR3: TGTGCCATCAGTGAGCGGGAGAGCACAGATACGCAGTATTTT.